The clone carrying this T cell receptor (beta chain) has only one observation. Sequencing used immunoSEQ multiplex PCR; TCRdb keeps in-frame clones, though not all of them. Here the sample spans roughly 88,000 clones, around 91% being singletons. The sample comes from a study of control samples from healthy donors and cancer patients. The CDR3 extends over 13 amino acids. V was trimmed by 5 bases and J by 7 bases, leaving 14 bases between them. Germline V gene lookup returns CDR1 LNHDA and CDR2 SQIVND (reference sequence). This receptor was identified in a man aged 50-59 years in good health. The source material was blood. The chain is built from TRBV19 and TRBJ1-2, with D tentatively TRBD1 (6 bases). The CDR3 sequence is CASSHSGGSGYTF. In DNA, the CDR3 is TGTGCCAGTAGTCATTCGGGGGGCAGTGGCTACACCTTC.